A single sample is the source of the 2 T cell receptor beta chains below, sequenced in a study of regulatory T cells in long-lasting Graves disease. Regarding time point: newly diagnosed GD, antithyroid drugs for less than 3 months. From RNA extracted from PBMCs, the TCR library was made. Construction of the TCR beta libraries employed iRepertoire HTBI primers in conjunction with Arm-PCR of CDR3 regions. Via MiXCR, TCRdb re-called the multiplex PCR reads, giving one row per CDR3 protein. Among about 620,000 distinct CDR3 sequences listed, roughly 15% were seen once. These same records also appear under a second study, on T cells in Graves' hyperthyroidism and ophthalmopathy.

Material: peripheral blood mononuclear cells (PBMCs), obtained at new diagnosis, from a patient treated with antithyroid drugs. These receptors originate from a woman in her 30s with Graves disease.

The sample holds a few counts of this clonotype. The gene calls are TRBV5-1 and TRBJ2-7; D may be TRBD2 (7 bases). The germline gives CDR1 SGHRS, CDR2 YFSETQ. With 5 bases removed from V and 5 bases from J, the gap between germline ends came to 14 bases. The CDR3 is made up of 13 amino acids. CDR3 region: CASRGGARDEQYF. The CDR3 DNA sequence: TGCGCCAGCAGGGGGGGGGCCCGGGACGAGCAGTACTTC.

The chain recombines TRBV7-2 with TRBJ1-4; 8 nucleotides line up with TRBD1. V was pared by 7 bases and J by 6 bases, with 4 bases of the junction left unmatched. The CDR3 extends over 13 amino acids. Germline assignment: CDR1 SGHTA and CDR2 FQGNSA. The CDR3 bases are TGTGCCAGCAAGACAGGGGTGGATGAAAAACTGTTTTTT. Its translation: CASKTGVDEKLFF.